A selection of T cell receptor beta chains follows, all from one sample in a study of blood T cell repertoires in COVID-19. The repertoire was sequenced with immunoSEQ multiplex PCR; TCRdb's copy has only in-frame clones and lacks some. The table lists 200,000 to 300,000 clones, 82% of them singletons. Sequences were obtained from peripheral blood. The receptors were gathered from a woman of 80 years or more with acute or convalescent COVID-19. Each CDR3 is given with its conserved first and last residue. A D gene is named only where the DNA matches it firmly. Size tells how often a clone was seen (once, few, many) or the class of an expanded clone, and some rows leave it out.

TRBJ2-1	TRBV11-2	once	TRBD2	CASSLVPSGSHNEQFF	TGTGCCAGCAGCTTAGTGCCTAGCGGGAGCCACAATGAGCAGTTCTTC
TRBJ1-1	TRBV2	.	.	CASSARTANTEAFF	TGTGCCAGCAGTGCGAGGACAGCGAACACTGAAGCTTTCTTT
TRBJ1-2	TRBV28	.	.	CASRASGDGYTF	TGTGCCAGCAGAGCCTCAGGGGATGGCTACACCTTC
TRBJ2-4	TRBV6-5	.	.	CASSLPAGTKNIQYF	TGTGCCAGCAGTCTCCCCGCGGGCACCAAAAACATTCAGTACTTC
TRBJ2-2	TRBV11-2	.	TRBD1	CASSERQGGRTGELFF	TGTGCCAGCAGCGAGCGACAGGGGGGTCGAACCGGGGAGCTGTTTTTT
TRBJ2-1	TRBV15	.	TRBD2	CATSRPGRDEQFF	TGTGCCACCAGCAGACCAGGGAGGGATGAGCAGTTCTTC
TRBJ2-1	TRBV28	.	TRBD2	CASSPGGAEGYNEQFF	TGTGCCAGCAGTCCCGGGGGGGCCGAGGGGTACAATGAGCAGTTCTTC
TRBJ1-3	TRBV5-4	.	.	CASSYDSSGNTIYF	TGTGCCAGCAGCTACGACAGTTCTGGAAACACCATATATTTT
TRBJ2-7	TRBV18	.	TRBD2	CASSPRTSGAYEQYF	TGTGCCAGCTCACCAAGGACTAGCGGAGCCTACGAGCAGTACTTC
TRBJ2-1	TRBV11-2	once	.	CASSSRALYNEQFF	TGTGCCAGCAGCTCGCGAGCCCTCTACAATGAGCAGTTCTTC
TRBJ2-2	TRBV6-1	.	TRBD2	CASSDYTSGNTGELFF	TGTGCCAGCAGTGACTATACTAGCGGCAACACCGGGGAGCTGTTTTTT
TRBJ1-4	TRBV18	once	.	CASSSTATNEKLFF	TGTGCCAGCTCATCCACTGCAACTAATGAAAAACTGTTTTTT
TRBJ1-1	TRBV12-3/TRBV12-4	.	.	CASSFGTNTEAFF	TGTGCCAGCAGTTTTGGGACAAACACTGAAGCTTTCTTT
TRBJ1-6	TRBV19	.	.	CASSWRGNSYNSPLHF	TGTGCCAGTAGTTGGAGGGGAAACTCCTATAATTCACCCCTCCACTTT
TRBJ2-7	TRBV28	.	TRBD1	CASSFRQGANEQYF	TGTGCCAGCAGTTTTCGACAGGGGGCCAACGAGCAGTACTTC
TRBJ2-7	TRBV5-1	.	TRBD1	CASSFGTGEGEQYF	TGCGCCAGCAGCTTCGGGACAGGGGAGGGCGAGCAGTACTTC
TRBJ1-3	TRBV2	.	.	CASRQGPGNTIYF	TGTGCCAGCAGGCAGGGGCCTGGAAACACCATATATTTT
TRBJ2-1	TRBV3-1/TRBV3-2	.	TRBD2	CASSPGTSGAYEQFF	TGTGCCAGCAGCCCAGGGACTAGCGGGGCGTATGAGCAGTTCTTC
TRBJ2-7	TRBV6-4	.	TRBD2	CASRLVGERGLTYEQYF	TGTGCCAGCCGACTAGTGGGCGAGCGGGGTCTTACCTACGAGCAGTACTTC